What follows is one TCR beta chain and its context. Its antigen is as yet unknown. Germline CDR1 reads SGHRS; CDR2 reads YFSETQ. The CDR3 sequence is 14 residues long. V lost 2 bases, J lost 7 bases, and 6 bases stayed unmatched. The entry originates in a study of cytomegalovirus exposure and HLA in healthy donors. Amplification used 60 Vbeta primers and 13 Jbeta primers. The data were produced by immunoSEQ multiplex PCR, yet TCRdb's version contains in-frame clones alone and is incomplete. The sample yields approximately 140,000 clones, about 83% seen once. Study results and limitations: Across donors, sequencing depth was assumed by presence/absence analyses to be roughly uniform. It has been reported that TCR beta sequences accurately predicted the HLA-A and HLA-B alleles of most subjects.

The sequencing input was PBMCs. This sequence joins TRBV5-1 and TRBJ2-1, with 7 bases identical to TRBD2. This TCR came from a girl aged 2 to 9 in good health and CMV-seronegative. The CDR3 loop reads CASSLAGTRNEQFF. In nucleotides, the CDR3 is TGCGCCAGCAGCTTAGCGGGGACCCGGAATGAGCAGTTCTTC.